This T cell receptor (beta chain) was recovered during a study of CD8+ T cells in alopecia areata. This clone came up a few times. Germline loops: CDR1 SQVTM, CDR2 ANQGSEA. The CDR3 spans 15 residues. Deletions cut 2 bases from V and 4 bases from J, with 17 bases between. Treatment here: oral pan-JAK inhibitor, 5-10 mg twice daily. Sequencing used cDNA as its template, made by extracting RNA and reverse transcribing it. This table comes from immunoSEQ multiplex PCR, and its TCRdb copy is limited to in-frame clones, with some not included. This table has over 150,000 clones, about 53% appearing once. This receptor was obtained from a human donor with alopecia areata. Specimen: CD8+ T cells sorted from blood, collected at week 24, from a patient treated with tofacitinib. The rearrangement uses TRBV29-1 and TRBJ1-1; D is perhaps TRBD1 (6 bases). The CDR3 nucleotides read TGCAGCGTTGAATTCCGGGGGCGCGGGTCCACTGAAGCTTTCTTT. This encodes CSVEFRGRGSTEAFF.